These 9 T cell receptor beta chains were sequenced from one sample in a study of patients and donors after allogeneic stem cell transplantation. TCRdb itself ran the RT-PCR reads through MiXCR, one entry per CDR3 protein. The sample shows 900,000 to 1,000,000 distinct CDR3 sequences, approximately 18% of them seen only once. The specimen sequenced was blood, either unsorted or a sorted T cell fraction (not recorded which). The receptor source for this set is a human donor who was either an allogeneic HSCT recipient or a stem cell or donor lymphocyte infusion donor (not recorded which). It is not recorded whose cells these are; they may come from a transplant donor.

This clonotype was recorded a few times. Here the CDR3 DNA reads TGTGCCACCAGTGAAGGGGCAGGGAAGAATGGCTACACCTTC. Translation: CATSEGAGKNGYTF. The chain carries TRBV24-1 and TRBJ1-2, with D perhaps TRBD1 (5 bases). This CDR3 contains 14 residues. The germline V and J ends were trimmed by 4 bases and 6 bases, with 14 bases remaining between them. Germline CDR1 KGHDR, CDR2 SFDVKD.

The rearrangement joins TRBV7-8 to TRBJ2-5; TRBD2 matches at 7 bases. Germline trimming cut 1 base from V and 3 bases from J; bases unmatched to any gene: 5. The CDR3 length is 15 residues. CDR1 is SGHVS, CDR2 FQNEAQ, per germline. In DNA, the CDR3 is TGTGCCAGCAGCTTAGAAGGGCTAGCGGAAGAGACCCAGTACTTC. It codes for CASSLEGLAEETQYF.

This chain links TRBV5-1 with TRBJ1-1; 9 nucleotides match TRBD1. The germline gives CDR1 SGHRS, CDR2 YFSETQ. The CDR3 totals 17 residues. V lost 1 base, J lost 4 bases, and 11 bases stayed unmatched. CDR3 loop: CASSLPWQDRGLTEAFF. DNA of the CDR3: TGCGCCAGCAGCTTGCCCTGGCAGGACAGGGGCCTCACTGAAGCTTTCTTT. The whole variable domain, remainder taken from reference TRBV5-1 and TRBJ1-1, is KAGVTQTPRYLIKTRGQQVTLSCSPISGHRSVSWYQQTPGQGLQFLFEYFSETQRNKGNFPGRFSGRQFSNSRSEMNVSTLELGDSALYLCASSLPWQDRGLTEAFFGQGTRLTVV.

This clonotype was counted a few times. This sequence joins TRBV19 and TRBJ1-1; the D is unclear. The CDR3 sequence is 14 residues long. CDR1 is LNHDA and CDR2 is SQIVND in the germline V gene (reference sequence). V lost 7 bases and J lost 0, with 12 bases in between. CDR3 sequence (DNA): TGTGCCAGTAAAGCGGGGAGCATGAACACTGAAGCTTTCTTT. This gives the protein CASKAGSMNTEAFF.

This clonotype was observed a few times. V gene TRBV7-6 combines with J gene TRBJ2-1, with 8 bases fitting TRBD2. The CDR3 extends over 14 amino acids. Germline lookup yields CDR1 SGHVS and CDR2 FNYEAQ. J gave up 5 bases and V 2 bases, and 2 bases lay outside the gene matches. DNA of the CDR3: TGTGCCAGCAGCTTACTCGGGAGGGACAATGAGCAGTTCTTC. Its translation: CASSLLGRDNEQFF.

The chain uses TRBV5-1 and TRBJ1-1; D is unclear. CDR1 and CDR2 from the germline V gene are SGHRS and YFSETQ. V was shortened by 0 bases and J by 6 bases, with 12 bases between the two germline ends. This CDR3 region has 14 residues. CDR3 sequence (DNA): TGCGCCAGCAGCTTGGTTAGGGTTGGCCCTGAAGCTTTCTTT. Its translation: CASSLVRVGPEAFF.

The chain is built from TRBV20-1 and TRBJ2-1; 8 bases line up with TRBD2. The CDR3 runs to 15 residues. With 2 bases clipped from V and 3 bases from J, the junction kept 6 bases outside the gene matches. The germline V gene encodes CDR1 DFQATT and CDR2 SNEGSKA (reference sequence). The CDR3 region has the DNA TGCAGTGCTAGATATGAGACTAGCGACTACAATGAGCAGTTCTTC. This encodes CSARYETSDYNEQFF.

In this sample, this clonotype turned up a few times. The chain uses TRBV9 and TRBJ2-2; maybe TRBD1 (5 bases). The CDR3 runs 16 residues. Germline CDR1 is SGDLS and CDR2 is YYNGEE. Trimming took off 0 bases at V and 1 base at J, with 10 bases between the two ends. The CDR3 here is CASSVEGRGNTGELFF. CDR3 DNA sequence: TGTGCCAGCAGCGTAGAGGGGCGAGGGAACACCGGGGAGCTGTTTTTT.

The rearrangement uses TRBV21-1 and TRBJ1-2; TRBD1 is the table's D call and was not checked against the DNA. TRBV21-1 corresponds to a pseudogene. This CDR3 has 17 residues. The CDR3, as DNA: TGTGCCAGCAGCAGGCTGGACAGGGTTCCTAACATCTATGGCTACACCTTC. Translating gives CASSRLDRVPNIYGYTF.